The TCR beta chain under discussion was sequenced for a study of blood T cells in healthy people across ages. The table lists this clonotype with a few counts. Its antigen is as yet unknown. Together with a sample-barcoded 5' primer, a J-beta primer mix was included in a second PCR lasting about 7 to 12 cycles. TCRdb re-called the 5' RACE reads with MiXCR, one entry per CDR3 protein. The sample contains about 570,000 distinct CDR3 sequences, about 27% of which appear only once. The study's findings and limits: Donor CMV status was unknown, possibly confounding expanded clonotype changes.

The sample was also linked to a second study, of T cells of mothers and their children. That investigation notes: The authors found no persistent microchimeric T cell clones.

The TCR comes from a boy under 10 years old in good health. The sample taken for sequencing was blood.

CDR3 sequence: CASIAAVSEADTQYF. CDR3 sequence (DNA): TGTGCCAGCATAGCCGCCGTAAGTGAGGCAGATACGCAGTATTTT. The V call is TRBV2, the J call TRBJ2-3; D is undetermined. V lost 7 bases and J lost 4, with 18 bases in between. Germline V gene sequence: CDR1 SNHLY, CDR2 FYNNEI. This CDR3 region has 15 residues.